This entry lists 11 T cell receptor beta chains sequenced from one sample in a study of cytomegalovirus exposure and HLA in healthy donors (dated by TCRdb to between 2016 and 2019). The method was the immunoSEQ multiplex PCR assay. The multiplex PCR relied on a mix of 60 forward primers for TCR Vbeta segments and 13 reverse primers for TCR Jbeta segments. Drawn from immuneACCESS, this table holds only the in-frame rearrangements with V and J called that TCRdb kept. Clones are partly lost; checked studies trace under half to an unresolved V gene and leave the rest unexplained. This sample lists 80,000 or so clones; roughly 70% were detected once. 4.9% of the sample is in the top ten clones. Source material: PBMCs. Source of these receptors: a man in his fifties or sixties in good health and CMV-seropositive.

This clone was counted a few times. Here the CDR3 DNA reads TGTGCCAGCACCTCGGGACACCGCAGGCTCTACGAGCAGTACTTC. This translates into CASTSGHRRLYEQYF. The chain recombines TRBV6-1 with TRBJ2-7; weak D call: TRBD1 (6 bases). This CDR3 has 15 residues. Between the trimmed V and J ends, which lost 7 bases and 3 bases, there was a span of 19 bases. The germline V gene encodes CDR1 MNHNS and CDR2 SASEGT.

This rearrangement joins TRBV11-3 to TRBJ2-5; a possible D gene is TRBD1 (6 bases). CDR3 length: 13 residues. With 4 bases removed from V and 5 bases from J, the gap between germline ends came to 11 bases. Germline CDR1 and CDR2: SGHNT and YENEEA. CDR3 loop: CASSSPDSETQYF. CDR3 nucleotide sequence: TGTGCCAGCAGCTCCCCGGACAGTGAGACCCAGTACTTC. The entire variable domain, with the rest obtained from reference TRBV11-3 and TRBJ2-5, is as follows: EAGVVQSPRYKIIEKKQPVAFWCNPISGHNTLYWYLQNLGQGPELLIRYENEEAVDDSQLPKDRFSAERLKGVDSTLKIQPAELGDSAVYLCASSSPDSETQYFGPGTRLLVL.

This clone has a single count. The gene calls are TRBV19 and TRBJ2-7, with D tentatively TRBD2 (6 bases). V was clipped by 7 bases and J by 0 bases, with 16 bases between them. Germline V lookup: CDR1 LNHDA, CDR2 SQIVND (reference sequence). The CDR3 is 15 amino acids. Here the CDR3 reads CASTPSGSSSYEQYF. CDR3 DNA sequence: TGTGCCAGTACCCCGTCCGGGAGTAGCTCCTACGAGCAGTACTTC.

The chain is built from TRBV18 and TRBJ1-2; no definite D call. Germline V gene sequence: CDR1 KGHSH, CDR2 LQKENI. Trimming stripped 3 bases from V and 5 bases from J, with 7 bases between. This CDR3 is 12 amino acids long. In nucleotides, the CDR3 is TGTGCCAGCTCACCTGGCACATATGGCTACACCTTC. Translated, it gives CASSPGTYGYTF.

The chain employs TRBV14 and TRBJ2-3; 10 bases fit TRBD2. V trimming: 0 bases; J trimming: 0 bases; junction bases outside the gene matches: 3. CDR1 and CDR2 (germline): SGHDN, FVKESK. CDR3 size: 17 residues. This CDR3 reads CASSQDTSGVSTDTQYF. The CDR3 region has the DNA TGTGCCAGCAGCCAAGACACTAGCGGGGTTAGCACAGATACGCAGTATTTT.

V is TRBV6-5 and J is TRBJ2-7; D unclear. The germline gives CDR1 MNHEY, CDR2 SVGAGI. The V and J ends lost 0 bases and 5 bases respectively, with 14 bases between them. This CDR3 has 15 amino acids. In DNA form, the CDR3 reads TGTGCCAGCAGTTACTCTACGCCTCTATTCAACGAGCAGTACTTC. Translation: CASSYSTPLFNEQYF.

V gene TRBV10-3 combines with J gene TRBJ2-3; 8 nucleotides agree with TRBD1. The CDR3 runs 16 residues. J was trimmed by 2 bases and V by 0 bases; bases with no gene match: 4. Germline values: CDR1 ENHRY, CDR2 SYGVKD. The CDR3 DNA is TGTGCCATCAGTGAGTCAAGGACAGGGTTCACAGATACGCAGTATTTT. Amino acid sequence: CAISESRTGFTDTQYF.

DNA for the CDR3: TGTGCCAGCAGTGAAGGCGGGAGGTCCTACAATGAGCAGTTCTTC. Translating it yields CASSEGGRSYNEQFF. The chain carries TRBV2 and TRBJ2-1; 8 nucleotides line up with TRBD2. Germline trimming cut 1 base from V and 1 base from J; bases unmatched to any gene: 0. Per germline, CDR1 SNHLY and CDR2 FYNNEI. The CDR3 loop spans 15 amino acids. Together with reference TRBV2 and TRBJ2-1, the CDR3 gives the full variable domain: EPEVTQTPSHQVTQMGQEVILRCVPISNHLYFYWYRQILGQKVEFLVSFYNNEISEKSEIFDDQFSVERPDGSNFTLKIRSTKLEDSAMYFCASSEGGRSYNEQFFGPGTRLTVL.

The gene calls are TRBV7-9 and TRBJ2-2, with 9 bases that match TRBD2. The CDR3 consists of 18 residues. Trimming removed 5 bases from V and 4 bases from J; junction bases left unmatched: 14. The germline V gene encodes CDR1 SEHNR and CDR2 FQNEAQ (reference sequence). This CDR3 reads CASSDWRGTSFPTGELFF. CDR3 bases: TGTGCCAGCAGCGACTGGAGGGGGACTAGCTTTCCCACCGGGGAGCTGTTTTTT.

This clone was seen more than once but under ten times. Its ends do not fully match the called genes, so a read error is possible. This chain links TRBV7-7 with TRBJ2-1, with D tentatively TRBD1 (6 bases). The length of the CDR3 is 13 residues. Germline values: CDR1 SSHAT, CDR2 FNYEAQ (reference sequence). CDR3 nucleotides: TGTGCTAGCAGCCTCGACAGGTACAATGAGCAGTTCTTC. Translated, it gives CASSLDRYNEQFF. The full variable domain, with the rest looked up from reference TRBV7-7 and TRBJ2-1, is GAGVSQSPRYKVTKRGQDVTLRCDPISSHATLYWYQQALGQGPEFLTYFNYEAQPDKSGLPSDRFSAERPEGSISTLTIQRTEQRDSAMYRCASSLDRYNEQFFGPGTRLTVL.

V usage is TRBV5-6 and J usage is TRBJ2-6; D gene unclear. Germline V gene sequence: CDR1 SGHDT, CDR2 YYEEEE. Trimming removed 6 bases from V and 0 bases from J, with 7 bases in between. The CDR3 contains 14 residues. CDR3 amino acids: CASTLPSGANVLTF. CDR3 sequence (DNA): TGTGCCAGCACCCTTCCCTCTGGGGCCAACGTCCTGACTTTC.